These T cell receptor beta chains were read from a single sample in a study of post-analysis software for immune sequencing data. MiXCR, run by TCRdb on the PCR reads, gives a single entry per CDR3 protein. This repertoire shows 150,000 to 200,000 distinct CDR3 sequences, 36% found once; its top ten account for about 26%. The sample consisted of blood, taken after autologous hematopoietic stem cell transplantation. All receptors derive from a girl aged 10 to 17 with multiple sclerosis. Each CDR3 is given with its conserved first and last residue.

TRBV5-1	CASSFGQSSYNEQFF
TRBV7-3	CASSLVEGMGAEAFF
TRBV13	CASSIGRLATADTQYF
TRBV6-5	CASSYRESGELFF
TRBV10-3	CAIRIGQEDNEKLFF
TRBV28	CASNGGSTDTQYF
TRBV20-1	CSASDRLGADTQYF
TRBV5-1	CASSLAAVYEQYF
TRBV28	CASRLKREYGGKNNEQFF
TRBV6-5	CASSPGSREQYF
TRBV29-1	CSAERESGYNEQYF